Ten or more counts support the clone carrying this TCR beta chain. The antigen is unknown. Unfractionated whole blood was the source of the extracted total RNA. This record comes from a study of human T cells and chemical hapten exposure. Library preparation tagged each individual cDNA molecule with a unique molecular identifier. One entry per CDR3 protein results from TCRdb running MiXCR on the reads. The sample holds about 120,000 distinct CDR3 sequences, about 8.9% seen once. Study-wide findings and caveats: Sensitization with DPC brought no change to TCRs above 1 in 1000 in frequency.

Trimming cost V 2 bases and J 8 bases; bases outside gene matches: 12. Per germline, CDR1 SGHNT and CDR2 YYREEE (reference sequence). The CDR3 has 17 amino acids. The gene calls are TRBV5-4 and TRBJ1-4, with TRBD1 matching over 10 bases. Source material: whole blood. The source of this sequence is a human donor in good health. Some clones in this sample may be carry-over from other donors' samples. CDR3 sequence (DNA): TGTGCCAGCAGCTTCTCCCGGGACAGGGGCCAAAAAGAAAAACTGTTTTTT. As protein: CASSFSRDRGQKEKLFF.